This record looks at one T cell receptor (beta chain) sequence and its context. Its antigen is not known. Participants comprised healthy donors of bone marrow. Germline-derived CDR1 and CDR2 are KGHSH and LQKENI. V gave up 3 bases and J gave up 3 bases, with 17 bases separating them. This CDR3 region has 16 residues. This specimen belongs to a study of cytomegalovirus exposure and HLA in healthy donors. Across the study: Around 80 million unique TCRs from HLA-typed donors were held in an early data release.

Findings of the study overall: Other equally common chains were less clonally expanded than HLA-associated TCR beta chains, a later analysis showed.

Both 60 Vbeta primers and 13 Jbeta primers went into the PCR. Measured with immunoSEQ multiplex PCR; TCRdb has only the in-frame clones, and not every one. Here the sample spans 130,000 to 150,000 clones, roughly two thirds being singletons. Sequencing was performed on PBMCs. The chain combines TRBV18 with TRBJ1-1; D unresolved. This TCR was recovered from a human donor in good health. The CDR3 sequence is CASSPRGGRDDTEAFF. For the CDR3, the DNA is TGTGCCAGCTCACCCCGAGGAGGGAGGGATGACACTGAAGCTTTCTTT.